Shown below are 18 T cell receptor beta chains from a single sample sequenced in a study of T-cell reconstitution after alpha-beta-depleted transplantation in children. Researchers prepared the TCRbeta library using unique molecular identifiers, the study reports. TCRdb redid the calling of the PCR reads with MiXCR, one entry per CDR3 protein. Of a few hundred thousand distinct CDR3 sequences in the sample, approximately 41% were seen once. Sequencing was performed on PBMCs, taken before TCRalphabeta/CD19-depleted stem cell transplant. The source of these receptors is a girl aged 2-10 years with aplastic anemia, due to receive a stem cell transplant.

The rearrangement joins TRBV6-1 to TRBJ2-1, with 8 bases identical to TRBD2. With V trimmed by 7 bases and J by 4 bases, 9 bases remained unmatched. Germline V gene lookup returns CDR1 MNHNS and CDR2 SASEGT. The CDR3 consists of 15 residues. CDR3: CASISSGSSYNEQFF. The CDR3 nucleotides are TGTGCCAGCATCTCAAGCGGGAGTTCTTACAATGAGCAGTTCTTC.

The chain carries TRBV7-6 and TRBJ2-1; D not certain. The length of the CDR3 is 16 residues. CDR1 and CDR2 (germline): SGHVS, FNYEAQ. Trimming pared 1 base from V and 8 bases from J, leaving 18 bases between. The chain's CDR3 is CASSLVMDGFRDEQFF. The CDR3, as DNA: TGTGCCAGCAGCTTAGTCATGGACGGATTTCGGGATGAGCAGTTCTTC.

This chain links TRBV5-5 with TRBJ2-7; D unclear. This CDR3 contains 15 residues. The germline gives CDR1 SGHKS, CDR2 YYEKEE (reference sequence). V lost 0 bases, J lost 2 bases, and 12 bases lay in between. The CDR3 region is CASSLEGRWTYEQYF. The CDR3, as DNA: TGTGCCAGCAGCTTGGAAGGACGGTGGACCTACGAGCAGTACTTC.

This clonotype was found many times. This chain links TRBV5-1 with TRBJ2-3; D might be TRBD1 (5 bases). The V and J ends lost 0 bases and 4 bases respectively, with 6 bases between them. Germline loops: CDR1 SGHRS, CDR2 YFSETQ. The CDR3 covers 13 residues. DNA of the CDR3: TGCGCCAGCAGCTTGGGGGGCGCAGATACGCAGTATTTT. It is translated as CASSLGGADTQYF.

In the case of this clonotype: Mismatch with germline at one junction end may stem from a read error. The chain couples TRBV7-9 to TRBJ1-5; D might be TRBD1 (5 bases). CDR3 length: 14 amino acids. CDR1 and CDR2 (germline): SEHNR, FQNEAQ (reference sequence). The CDR3 reads CASSSGLPPIALDF. CDR3 DNA: TGTGCCAGCAGCTCAGGGCTTCCGCCCATAGCCTTGGATTTT.

This clonotype was recorded a few times. This chain uses TRBV20-1 with TRBJ2-3; D is ambiguous. The CDR3 covers 14 residues. Per germline, CDR1 DFQATT and CDR2 SNEGSKA (reference sequence). V was pared by 5 bases and J by 2 bases, with 14 bases between. In nucleotides, the CDR3 is TGCAGTGCTCAGGCCCCAGGATACACAGATACGCAGTATTTT. This translates into CSAQAPGYTDTQYF.

This clonotype was seen at least ten times. The chain recombines TRBV27 with TRBJ2-1; no firm D call. Germline CDR1 and CDR2: MNHEY and SMNVEV (reference sequence). The germline V and J ends were trimmed by 5 bases and 7 bases, with 18 bases remaining between them. CDR3 length equals 15 residues. This CDR3 reads CASSPRVLSRNEQFF. The CDR3 DNA is TGTGCCAGCAGTCCTCGGGTCCTCAGTAGGAATGAGCAGTTCTTC.

This clonotype showed up many times. The gene calls are TRBV3-1 and TRBJ2-7, with D tentatively TRBD1 or TRBD2 (5 bases each). The CDR3 sequence is 14 residues long. Germline V CDR1 and CDR2: LGHDT, YNNKEL (reference sequence). The germline V and J ends were trimmed by 1 base and 7 bases, with 14 bases remaining between them. This chain's CDR3 is CASSQGIRDGEQYF. The CDR3 nucleotides read TGTGCCAGCAGCCAAGGTATAAGGGACGGTGAGCAGTACTTC.

The chain recombines TRBV4-1 with TRBJ2-7; 7 bases match TRBD1. J gave up 2 bases and V 4 bases, and 5 bases lay outside the gene matches. Germline V gives CDR1 MGHRA, CDR2 YSYEKL. The CDR3 consists of 14 residues. Written as DNA, the CDR3 is TGCGCCAGCAGCCGCCCGGGACAGACCTACGAGCAGTACTTC. This gives the protein CASSRPGQTYEQYF.

This clonotype was counted ten times or more. The chain employs TRBV12-3 or TRBV12-4 and TRBJ1-6; D perhaps matches TRBD1 (5 bases). V dropped 5 bases and J dropped 10 bases, with 18 bases sitting between them. The length of the CDR3 is 15 residues. DNA of the CDR3: TGTGCCAGCAGTGCCCAGGGAGGGGCTGGATCACCCCTCCACTTT. Protein sequence: CASSAQGGAGSPLHF.

A few counts support this clonotype. The rearrangement uses TRBV29-1 and TRBJ1-1, with D possibly matching TRBD1 (6 bases). Germline CDR1 and CDR2: SQVTM and ANQGSEA. The CDR3 consists of 13 residues. V lost 7 bases and J 0 bases, leaving 12 bases between the germline ends. The CDR3 DNA sequence: TGCAGCGCTATAGACAGGTTGAACACTGAAGCTTTCTTT. This translates into CSAIDRLNTEAFF.

Worth noting for this clonotype: At one end the junction does not follow the germline gene, possibly because of a read error. The chain has TRBV7-9 and TRBJ1-2; perhaps TRBD1 as D (5 bases). Per the germline V gene, CDR1 is SEHNR and CDR2 is FQNEAQ (reference sequence). CDR3 length equals 15 residues. The chain's CDR3 is CASSLEALGDYGDTF. The CDR3 DNA sequence: TGTGCCAGCAGCTTAGAGGCCCTTGGGGACTATGGCGACACCTTC.

The rearrangement links TRBV12-3 or TRBV12-4 to TRBJ2-5; perhaps TRBD1 as D (6 bases). The CDR3 totals 14 residues. Trimming took off 6 bases at V and 5 bases at J, with 16 bases between the two ends. The CDR3 DNA follows: TGTGCCAGCAGCACACAGACCGACAGGGAGACCCAGTACTTC. Protein: CASSTQTDRETQYF.

This clonotype was found many times. V gene TRBV20-1 combines with J gene TRBJ1-1; possibly TRBD1 for D (5 bases). CDR1 and CDR2 from the germline V gene are DFQATT and SNEGSKA (reference sequence). V dropped 2 bases and J dropped 0 bases, with 16 bases sitting between them. The CDR3 sequence is 16 residues long. The chain's CDR3 is CSARNSGAGMNTEAFF. CDR3 DNA sequence: TGCAGTGCTAGAAACTCTGGGGCAGGTATGAACACTGAAGCTTTCTTT.

There are a few counts of this clonotype. The chain has TRBV6-5 and TRBJ2-7; D perhaps matches TRBD2 (5 bases). The CDR3 runs 15 residues. Germline-derived CDR1 and CDR2 are MNHEY and SVGAGI. Trimming took off 2 bases at V and 1 base at J, with 12 bases between the two ends. The CDR3 nucleotides are TGTGCCAGCAGTTACGAAGCCGGGAATTCCTACGAGCAGTACTTC. Translated: CASSYEAGNSYEQYF.

The chain couples TRBV10-2 to TRBJ2-5; D ambiguous. Germline CDR1 and CDR2: WSHSY and SAAADI. This CDR3 comprises 12 residues. The V and J ends lost 11 bases and 0 bases respectively, with 10 bases between them. The CDR3: CASSMYQETQYF. The CDR3 nucleotides read TGCGCCTCTTCCATGTACCAAGAGACCCAGTACTTC.

The chain recombines TRBV27 with TRBJ2-3, with TRBD2 matching over 10 bases. The CDR3 is made up of 15 amino acids. Germline V gene lookup returns CDR1 MNHEY and CDR2 SMNVEV (reference sequence). Trimming cost V 4 bases and J 3 bases; bases outside gene matches: 4. The CDR3 here is CASSSSGRFTDTQYF. The DNA of the CDR3 is TGTGCCAGCAGTTCTAGCGGGAGATTTACAGATACGCAGTATTTT.

The rearrangement links TRBV5-1 to TRBJ2-1, with 9 bases lining up with TRBD1. The CDR3 has 14 amino acids. Germline V gene lookup returns CDR1 SGHRS and CDR2 YFSETQ. V gave up 7 bases and J gave up 3 bases; unmatched junction bases: 5. CDR3 protein: CASGPGQGYNEQFF. CDR3 nucleotides: TGCGCCAGCGGACCGGGACAGGGCTACAATGAGCAGTTCTTC. Complete variable domain (other parts from reference TRBV5-1 and TRBJ2-1): KAGVTQTPRYLIKTRGQQVTLSCSPISGHRSVSWYQQTPGQGLQFLFEYFSETQRNKGNFPGRFSGRQFSNSRSEMNVSTLELGDSALYLCASGPGQGYNEQFFGPGTRLTVL.